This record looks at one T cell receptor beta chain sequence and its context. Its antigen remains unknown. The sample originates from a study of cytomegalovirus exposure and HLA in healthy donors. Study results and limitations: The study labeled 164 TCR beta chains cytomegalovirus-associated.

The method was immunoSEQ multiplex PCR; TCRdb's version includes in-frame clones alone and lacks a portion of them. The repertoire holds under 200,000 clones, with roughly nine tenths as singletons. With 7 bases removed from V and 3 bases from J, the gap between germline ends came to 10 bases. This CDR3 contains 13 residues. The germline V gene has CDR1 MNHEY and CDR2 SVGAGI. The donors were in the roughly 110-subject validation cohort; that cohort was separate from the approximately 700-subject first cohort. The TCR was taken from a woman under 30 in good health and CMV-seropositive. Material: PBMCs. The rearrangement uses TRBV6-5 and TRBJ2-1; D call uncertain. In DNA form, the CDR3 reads TGTGCCAGCACTAGTCGGAGCTACAATGAGCAGTTCTTC. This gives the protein CASTSRSYNEQFF.